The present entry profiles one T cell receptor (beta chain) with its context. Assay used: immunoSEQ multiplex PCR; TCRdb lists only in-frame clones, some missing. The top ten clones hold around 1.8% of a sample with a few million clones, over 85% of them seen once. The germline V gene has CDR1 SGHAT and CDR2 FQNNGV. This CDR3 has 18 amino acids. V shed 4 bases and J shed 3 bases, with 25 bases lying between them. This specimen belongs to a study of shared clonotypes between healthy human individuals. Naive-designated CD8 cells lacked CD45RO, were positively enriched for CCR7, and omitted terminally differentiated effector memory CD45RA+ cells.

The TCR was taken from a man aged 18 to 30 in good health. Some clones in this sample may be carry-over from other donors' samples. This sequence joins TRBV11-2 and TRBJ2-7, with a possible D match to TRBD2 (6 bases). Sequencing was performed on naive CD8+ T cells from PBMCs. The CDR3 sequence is CASSSPKDLLAGNYEQYF. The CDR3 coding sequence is TGTGCCAGCAGCTCCCCAAAAGACCTACTCGCGGGGAACTACGAGCAGTACTTC.